This is a list of T cell receptor beta chains from one sample in a study of cytomegalovirus exposure and HLA in healthy donors. Assay: immunoSEQ multiplex PCR; the TCRdb copy retains only in-frame clones and omits some. The sample holds almost 200,000 clones; about 81% are singletons and the top ten take 1% to 1.5%. Specimen: PBMCs. The receptors here all came from a woman between 25 and 40 years old in good health and CMV-seronegative. Both conserved end residues are part of each CDR3. The D gene is left open where the match is weak. Part of the rows lack a size; the others show once, few, many or a class for expanded clones.

V gene,D gene,J gene,clone size,CDR3 DNA,CDR3 protein
TRBV19,NA,TRBJ1-2,NA,TGTGCCAGTAGTTTCCTGGACACGTTCTATGGCTACACCTTC,CASSFLDTFYGYTF
TRBV10-3,NA,TRBJ1-6,few,TGTGCCATCAGTTTACAGGGCTACGGCAATAATTCACCCCTCCACTTT,CAISLQGYGNNSPLHF
TRBV28,TRBD1,TRBJ2-7,NA,TGTGCCAGCAGTTCCCCCGCCGGGACAGGGCCTTTCGAGCAGTACTTC,CASSSPAGTGPFEQYF
TRBV6-4,TRBD1,TRBJ1-2,few,TGTGCCAGCAGTCCACAGGGGAACTATGGCTACACCTTC,CASSPQGNYGYTF
TRBV27,NA,TRBJ1-2,once,TGTGCCAGCAGTTTTGCGCTCGCCGGTGGCTACACCTTC,CASSFALAGGYTF
TRBV5-4,NA,TRBJ1-2,NA,TGTGCCAGCAGCTTGGCGACAGGAAAGGACTATGGCTACACCTTC,CASSLATGKDYGYTF
TRBV7-9,TRBD1,TRBJ2-7,NA,TGTGCCAGCAGCCCCGTAGGACAGGGAAATTATGACGAGCAGTACTTC,CASSPVGQGNYDEQYF
TRBV5-1,NA,TRBJ2-7,NA,TGCGCCAGCAGCCCCCGCCGGGGGGACACGCAACACGGCGAGCAGTACTTC,CASSPRRGDTQHGEQYF
TRBV9,NA,TRBJ1-1,NA,TGTGCCAGCAGCCCCCGACGAGAGGCCGAAGCTTTCTTT,CASSPRREAEAFF
TRBV27,NA,TRBJ1-4,NA,TGTGCCAGCAGGCAGGGCAGGGAAAAACTGTTTTTT,CASRQGREKLFF
TRBV6-5,NA,TRBJ2-4,NA,TGTGCCAGCAGATCGAGCAGGGTTGGCAAAAACATTCAGTACTTC,CASRSSRVGKNIQYF
TRBV25-1,NA,TRBJ1-1,NA,TGTGCCAGCAGTGACAACAGGGTAAGGTACACTGAAGCTTTCTTT,CASSDNRVRYTEAFF
TRBV28,TRBD1,TRBJ1-1,NA,TGTGCCAGCAGGGGGGACAGCCCCATTTTGGCTTTCTTT,CASRGDSPILAFF
TRBV6-5,TRBD1,TRBJ1-5,NA,TGTGCCAGCAAGACGACAGGGAAAGGCAATCAGCCCCAGCATTTT,CASKTTGKGNQPQHF
TRBV6-6,TRBD1,TRBJ2-7,NA,TGTGCCAGCAGTACCGGACAGGGGTTAGCCTACGAGCAGTACTTC,CASSTGQGLAYEQYF
TRBV6-5,NA,TRBJ1-1,NA,TGTGCCAGCAGTTCGGGACACCTGAACACTGAAGCTTTCTTT,CASSSGHLNTEAFF
TRBV7-7,TRBD1,TRBJ2-2,NA,TGTGCCAGCAGTCCGAACCCGGGACAGGGTAACACCGGGGAGCTGTTTTTT,CASSPNPGQGNTGELFF
TRBV6-5,TRBD2,TRBJ2-1,NA,TGTGCCAGCAGTTATAACGGGGGGGCCTACAATGAGCAGTTCTTC,CASSYNGGAYNEQFF
TRBV18,NA,TRBJ2-7,NA,TGTGCCAGCTCACCACCAACTGGTCCCTACGAGCAGTACTTC,CASSPPTGPYEQYF
TRBV9,NA,TRBJ2-5,NA,TGTGCCAGCAGCCCGGGGGTCGGGCGCCAAGAGACCCAGTACTTC,CASSPGVGRQETQYF
TRBV9,TRBD1,TRBJ1-3,NA,TGTGCCAGCAGCGTAGACGGGACAGTACGAAACACCATATATTTT,CASSVDGTVRNTIYF
TRBV29-1,NA,TRBJ2-3,NA,TGCAGCTTTCCGGGAAGCACAGATACGCAGTATTTT,CSFPGSTDTQYF
TRBV5-1,TRBD1,TRBJ2-5,NA,TGCGCCAGCAGCGAGGGTCAGGGGGCTTGGGAGACCCAGTACTTC,CASSEGQGAWETQYF
TRBV9,TRBD2,TRBJ2-3,few,TGTGCCAGCAGCGTAGGGAGCGGGGGGGCCCCCGATACGCAGTATTTT,CASSVGSGGAPDTQYF
TRBV29-1,TRBD2,TRBJ2-5,NA,TGCAGCGTCACACTAGCGGTGGAAGTGCAAGAGACCCAGTACTTC,CSVTLAVEVQETQYF
TRBV4-2,TRBD2,TRBJ2-1,few,TGTGCCAGCAGCCCGACCTCTAGCGGTCGCTACAATGAGCAGTTCTTC,CASSPTSSGRYNEQFF
TRBV5-6,TRBD2,TRBJ2-1,once,TGTGCCAGCAGCTTGGGACTAGCGGGAGGGGTGCAGTTCTTC,CASSLGLAGGVQFF
TRBV4-1,NA,TRBJ2-7,NA,TGCGCCAGCAGCTCAAACCGCTGGGACACCTCCTACGAGCAGTACTTC,CASSSNRWDTSYEQYF
TRBV28,NA,TRBJ2-7,NA,TGTGCCAGCAGTTTTGGACAGGCGGGGTACGAGCAGTACTTC,CASSFGQAGYEQYF
TRBV5-1,NA,TRBJ2-4,NA,TGCGCCAGCAGCTTGGTAGGCAGGGCCGATGGAGACATTCAGTACTTC,CASSLVGRADGDIQYF
TRBV5-4,NA,TRBJ2-5,NA,TGTGCCAGCAGCTTGCCGGGGATTCAAGAGACCCAGTACTTC,CASSLPGIQETQYF
TRBV28,NA,TRBJ2-1,NA,TGTGCCAGCAGTTTACCACAGGGTCTCTACAATGAGCAGTTCTTC,CASSLPQGLYNEQFF
TRBV27,TRBD2,TRBJ2-7,once,TGTGCCAGCAGGAAAAGCGGGGGCCCCTACGAGCAGTACTTC,CASRKSGGPYEQYF
TRBV10-2,NA,TRBJ2-7,NA,TGCGCCAGCAGTAGCGCGGGGAGCTACGAGCAGTACTTC,CASSSAGSYEQYF
TRBV9,TRBD2,TRBJ2-1,NA,TGTGCCAGCAGCGCAATAGCGGGAGGGATTGATGAGCAGTTCTTC,CASSAIAGGIDEQFF
TRBV2,TRBD2,TRBJ2-1,NA,TGTGCCAGCAGGGACTGGGCTAGCGGGTACAATGAGCAGTTCTTC,CASRDWASGYNEQFF
TRBV12-5,NA,TRBJ2-2,few,TGTGCTACCCAGGAGGCGGGGCGCGAGGGCACCGGGGAGCTGTTTTTT,CATQEAGREGTGELFF
TRBV6-1,NA,TRBJ1-1,NA,TGTGCCAGCAGTGAATCGTACAGAAGCATGAACACTGAAGCTTTCTTT,CASSESYRSMNTEAFF
TRBV6-5,NA,TRBJ2-7,few,TGTGCCAGCAGTTACTCGACAGGACCCTCCTACGAGCAGTACTTC,CASSYSTGPSYEQYF
TRBV19,TRBD2,TRBJ2-5,once,TGTGCCAGTAGTATCACAGGTGGAGCGGGGGAGACCCAGTACTTC,CASSITGGAGETQYF
TRBV30,NA,TRBJ1-1,NA,TGTGCCTGGAGTAACCCCCCCAAGAGGAACACTGAAGCTTTCTTT,CAWSNPPKRNTEAFF
TRBV9,TRBD2,TRBJ2-1,NA,TGTGCCAGCAGCGTAGTTCTAGCGGGAGGAAATGAGCAGTTCTTC,CASSVVLAGGNEQFF
TRBV19,NA,TRBJ2-7,NA,TGTGCCAGTAGTGCACCAGGCTCCCTTAGCTCCTACGAGCAGTACTTC,CASSAPGSLSSYEQYF
TRBV30,TRBD1,TRBJ1-5,NA,TGTGCCTGGAGCGCGGGACAGCCGCCGAATCAGCCCCAGCATTTT,CAWSAGQPPNQPQHF
TRBV9,TRBD2,TRBJ2-7,NA,TGTGCCAGCAGCGAGACTAGCGGACCGTACGAGCAGTACTTC,CASSETSGPYEQYF
TRBV14,NA,TRBJ1-2,NA,TGTGCCAGCAGCCCAGGGGTCCTCTATGGCTACACCTTC,CASSPGVLYGYTF
TRBV19,TRBD2,TRBJ2-7,NA,TGTGCCAGTAGTTATACCGGGACTAGCGACGAGCAGTACTTC,CASSYTGTSDEQYF
TRBV19,NA,TRBJ1-5,NA,TGTGCCAGTAGTGGAGGCGGGAGGAGGGGCCAGCCCCAGCATTTT,CASSGGGRRGQPQHF
TRBV7-8,NA,TRBJ1-2,NA,TGTGCCAGCAGCTTAGCGGACACGCTCTATGGCTACACCTTC,CASSLADTLYGYTF
TRBV30,TRBD1,TRBJ1-1,NA,TGTGCCAGCCCGGGACAGGCTGAAGCTTTCTTT,CASPGQAEAFF
TRBV5-4,NA,TRBJ1-1,NA,TGTGCCAGCAGCTTGATAGGGGGAGGGACTGAAGCTTTCTTT,CASSLIGGGTEAFF